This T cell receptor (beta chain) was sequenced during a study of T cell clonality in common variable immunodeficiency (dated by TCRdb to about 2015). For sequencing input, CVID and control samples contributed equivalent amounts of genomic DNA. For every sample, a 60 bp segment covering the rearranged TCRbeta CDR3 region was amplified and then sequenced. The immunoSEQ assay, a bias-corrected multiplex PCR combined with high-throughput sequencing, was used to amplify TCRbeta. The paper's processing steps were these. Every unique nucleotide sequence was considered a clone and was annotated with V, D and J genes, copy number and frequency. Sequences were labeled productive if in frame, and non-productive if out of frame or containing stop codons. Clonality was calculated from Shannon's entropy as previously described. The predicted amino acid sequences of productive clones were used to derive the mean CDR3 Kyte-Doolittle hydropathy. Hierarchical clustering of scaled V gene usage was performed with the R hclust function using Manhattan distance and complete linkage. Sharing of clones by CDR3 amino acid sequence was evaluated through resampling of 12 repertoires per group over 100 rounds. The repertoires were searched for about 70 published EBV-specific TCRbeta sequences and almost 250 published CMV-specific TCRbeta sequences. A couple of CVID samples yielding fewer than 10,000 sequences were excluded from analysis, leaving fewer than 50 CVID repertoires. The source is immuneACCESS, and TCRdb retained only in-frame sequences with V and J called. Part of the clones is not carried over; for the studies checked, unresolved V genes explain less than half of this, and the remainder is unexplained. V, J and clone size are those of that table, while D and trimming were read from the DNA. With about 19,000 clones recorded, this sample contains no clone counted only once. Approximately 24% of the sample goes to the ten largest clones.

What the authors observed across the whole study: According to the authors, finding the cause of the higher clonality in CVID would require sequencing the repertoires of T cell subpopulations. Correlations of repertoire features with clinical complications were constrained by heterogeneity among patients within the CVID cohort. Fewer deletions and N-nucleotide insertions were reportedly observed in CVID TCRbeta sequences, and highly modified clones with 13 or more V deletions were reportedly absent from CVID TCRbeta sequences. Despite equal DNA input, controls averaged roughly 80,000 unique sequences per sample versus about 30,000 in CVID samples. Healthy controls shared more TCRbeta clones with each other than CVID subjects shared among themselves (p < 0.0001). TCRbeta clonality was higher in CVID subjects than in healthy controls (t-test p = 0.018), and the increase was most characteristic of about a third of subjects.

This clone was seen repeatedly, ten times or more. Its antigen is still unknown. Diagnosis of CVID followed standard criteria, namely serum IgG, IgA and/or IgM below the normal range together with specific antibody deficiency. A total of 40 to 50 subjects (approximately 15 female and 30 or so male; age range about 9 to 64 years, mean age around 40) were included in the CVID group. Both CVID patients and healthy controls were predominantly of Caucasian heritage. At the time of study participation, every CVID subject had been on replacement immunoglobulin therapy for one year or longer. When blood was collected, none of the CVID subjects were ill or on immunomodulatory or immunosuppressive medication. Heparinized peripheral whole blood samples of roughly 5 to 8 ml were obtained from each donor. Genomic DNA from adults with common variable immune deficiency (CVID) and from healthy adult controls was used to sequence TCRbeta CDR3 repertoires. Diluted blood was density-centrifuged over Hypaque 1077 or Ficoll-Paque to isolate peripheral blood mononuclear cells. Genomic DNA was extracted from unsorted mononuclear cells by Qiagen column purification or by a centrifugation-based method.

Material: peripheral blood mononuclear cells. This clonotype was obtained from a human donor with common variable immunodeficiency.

The part of the CDR3 DNA that was read is TGCGCCAGCAGCTTACAGGGTTTTACCGGGGAG. Translated, this gives CASSLQGFTGE. The CDR3 in full is CASSLQGFTGELFF. This receptor chain uses TRBV5-1 and TRBJ2-2, with a tentative D gene TRBD1 over 6 matching bases. The read comes to an end 3 residues before the CDR3 does, leaving the germline J gene to fill in the end. Per the germline V gene, SGHRS is the CDR1 and YFSETQ is the CDR2. Trimming takes 2 bases from V and 5 bases from J, and the germline ends sit 10 bases apart. Reading from cysteine to phenylalanine, the CDR3 counts 14 amino acids. The DNA covers only part of the CDR3, 33 bases in frame from base 1. When the CDR3 is completed using the reference TRBV5-1 and TRBJ2-2 genes on either side, the full variable domain is KAGVTQTPRYLIKTRGQQVTLSCSPISGHRSVSWYQQTPGQGLQFLFEYFSETQRNKGNFPGRFSGRQFSNSRSEMNVSTLELGDSALYLCASSLQGFTGELFFGEGSRLTVL.